This TCR beta chain was sequenced in a study of cytomegalovirus exposure and HLA in healthy donors. The CDR3 loop spans 15 amino acids. Germline V gene lookup returns CDR1 SGHDN and CDR2 FVKESK. V gave up 0 bases and J gave up 9 bases, with 17 bases separating them. PCR used 60 Vbeta primers and 13 Jbeta primers. Profiling relied on immunoSEQ multiplex PCR, and the TCRdb table lists in-frame clones only, not all of them. The table shows some 180,000 clones, with roughly a tenth occurring only once. The sequenced sample was PBMCs. The TCR originated in a woman in her 30s in good health and CMV-seropositive. This chain connects TRBV14 to TRBJ1-2; D perhaps matches TRBD1 (5 bases). For the CDR3, the DNA is TGTGCCAGCAGCCAAGACCGGGACTTCCTCGGAAGCTACACCTTC. This translates into CASSQDRDFLGSYTF.